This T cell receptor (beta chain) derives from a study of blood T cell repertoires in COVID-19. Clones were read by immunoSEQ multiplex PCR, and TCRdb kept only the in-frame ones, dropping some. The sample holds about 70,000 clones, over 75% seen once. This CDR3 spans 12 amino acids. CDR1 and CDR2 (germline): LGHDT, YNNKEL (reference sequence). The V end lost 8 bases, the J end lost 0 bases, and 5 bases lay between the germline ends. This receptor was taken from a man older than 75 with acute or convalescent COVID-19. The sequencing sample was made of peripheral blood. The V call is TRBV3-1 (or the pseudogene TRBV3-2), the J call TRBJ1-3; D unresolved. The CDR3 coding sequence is TGTGCCAGCCTGAGCTCTGGAAACACCATATATTTT. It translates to CASLSSGNTIYF.